This T cell receptor (beta chain) was documented in a study of blood T cells in healthy people across ages. The CDR3 is made up of 17 amino acids. Looked up from germline, CDR1 is KGHSH and CDR2 is LQKENI. V lost 0 bases and J lost 5; bases outside the gene matches: 11. The authors ran a second PCR of about 6 to 11 cycles using a sample-barcoded 5' primer and a J-beta primer mix. TCRdb passed the 5' RACE reads through MiXCR, listing each CDR3 protein once. This sample has about 1,800,000 distinct CDR3 sequences, with 28% found just once. This clonotype came up a few times. Its matching antigen is unknown. Donation came from healthy Caucasian individuals in Russia who were aged about 6 to 100. Each of the donors had 8 to 10 milliliters of peripheral blood drawn into EDTA-treated Vacutainer tubes. Study conclusions and caveats: There was no known CMV status for donors, so expanded clonotype changes were possibly confounded.

The TCR sequence derives from a woman aged 25 to 45 in good health. The V call is TRBV18, the J call TRBJ2-5, with 8 bases aligning to TRBD2. The source material was blood. Here the CDR3 DNA reads TGTGCCAGCTCACCACCGGTAGGAGCGGGAGATTTGGAGACCCAGTACTTC. It codes for CASSPPVGAGDLETQYF.